The 27 T cell receptor beta chains below all came from one sample that was sequenced in a study of cytomegalovirus exposure and HLA in healthy donors. Sequenced by immunoSEQ multiplex PCR; TCRdb stores in-frame clones only, minus some. The data show roughly 260,000 clones, 90% seen once. The specimen was PBMCs. Receptor source: a woman aged 18-30 years in good health and CMV-seronegative.

The rearrangement joins TRBV10-3 to TRBJ1-6; 7 nucleotides agree with TRBD1. Germline-derived CDR1 and CDR2 are ENHRY and SYGVKD. Trimming cost V 6 bases and J 2 bases; bases outside gene matches: 7. The CDR3 has 16 residues. The CDR3 reads CAISDRERTYNSPLHF. The DNA of the CDR3 is TGTGCCATCAGCGACAGGGAACGAACCTATAATTCACCCCTCCACTTT.

The rearrangement joins TRBV28 to TRBJ2-5; 15 nucleotides match TRBD2. The germline V gene encodes CDR1 MDHEN and CDR2 SYDVKM. There are 20 residues in the CDR3. Trimming at V came to 4 bases and at J to 4 bases, leaving 16 bases not matched to a gene. The CDR3 region has the DNA TGTGCCAGCAGTTGCGATTATCCTGGGACTAGCGGGGGGCCAATAGAGACCCAGTACTTC. The encoded protein is CASSCDYPGTSGGPIETQYF.

Comment on this clone: The junction departs from the called germline gene at one end, perhaps through a read error. This chain joins TRBV27 and TRBJ1-1, with D unclear. The CDR3 is made up of 17 amino acids. Per the germline V gene, CDR1 is MNHEY and CDR2 is SMNVEV (reference sequence). CDR3 sequence: CASSLYGMGVTHTEAFF. The DNA of the CDR3 is TGTGCCAGCAGCTTATATGGAATGGGAGTGACGCACACTGAAGCTTTCTTT.

The rearrangement joins TRBV5-4 to TRBJ1-6; D remains ambiguous. V was shortened by 1 base and J by 10 bases, with 6 bases between the two germline ends. The CDR3 covers 12 residues. CDR1 and CDR2 from the germline V gene are SGHNT and YYREEE (reference sequence). The chain's CDR3 is CASSLPGSPLHF. The CDR3 bases are TGTGCCAGCAGCTTGCCAGGCTCACCCCTCCACTTT.

The chain uses TRBV15 and TRBJ1-1; the match to TRBD1 covers 10 bases. The CDR3 is 13 residues long. Germline CDR1 and CDR2: LNHNV and YYDKDF (reference sequence). With 1 base clipped from V and 7 bases from J, the junction kept 0 bases outside the gene matches. As DNA, the CDR3 is TGTGCCACCAGCAGAGGGGACAGGGGTGAAGCTTTCTTT. This encodes CATSRGDRGEAFF.

The V and J genes are TRBV7-3 and TRBJ2-7; 8 bases are a match to TRBD2. The CDR3 spans 15 residues. The J segment lost 2 bases and the V segment lost 1 base, leaving 4 bases of the junction unmatched. Germline V gene data show CDR1 as SGHTA and CDR2 as FQGTGA. CDR3 nucleotide sequence: TGTGCCAGCAGCTTAAGAGCGGGGGAGACCTACGAGCAGTACTTC. As protein: CASSLRAGETYEQYF.

This chain joins TRBV21-1 and TRBJ1-5; the table's D call, TRBD1, has no DNA check behind it. TRBV21-1 is reported as a pseudogene. This CDR3 is 13 amino acids long. The CDR3 region is CASSKVGGKAQHF. The CDR3 DNA sequence: TGTGCCAGCAGCAAGGTAGGGGGCAAGGCCCAGCATTTT.

The chain combines TRBV4-1 with TRBJ2-2, with no clear D. V was cut by 0 bases and J by 5 bases, with 7 bases left in between. The V gene's germline CDR1 is MGHRA and CDR2 YSYEKL. The CDR3 has 14 amino acids. The CDR3 protein is CASSQEGVTGELFF. The CDR3 DNA reads as TGCGCCAGCAGCCAAGAAGGAGTTACCGGGGAGCTGTTTTTT.

This chain connects TRBV28 to TRBJ1-1; 8 bases agree with TRBD1. The J segment lost 1 base and the V segment lost 7 bases, leaving 5 bases of the junction unmatched. The CDR3 length is 14 residues. In germline, CDR1 is MDHEN, CDR2 SYDVKM. The CDR3 nucleotides are TGTGCCAGCAACTGGGACAGGAGGAACACTGAAGCTTTCTTT. Translating it yields CASNWDRRNTEAFF.

The rearrangement links TRBV10-2 to TRBJ2-3; D not resolved. Trimming removed 5 bases at V and 1 base at J, with 10 bases between. Germline CDR1 reads WSHSY; CDR2 reads SAAADI. The CDR3 consists of 14 residues. The CDR3 loop is CASSLGRGTDTQYF. The CDR3 DNA is TGCGCCAGCAGTCTTGGGCGAGGCACAGATACGCAGTATTTT.

This chain links TRBV6-1 with TRBJ2-7; D is perhaps TRBD1 (6 bases). CDR3 length equals 15 residues. Germline V CDR1 and CDR2: MNHNS, SASEGT. V was shortened by 4 bases and J by 3 bases, with 16 bases between the two germline ends. CDR3 protein: CASSVGSQGSYEQYV. DNA of the CDR3: TGTGCCAGCAGTGTTGGCTCCCAGGGGAGCTACGAGCAGTACGTC.

This clone has a single count. The chain has TRBV4-3 and TRBJ2-3, with D possibly TRBD1 on 5 matching bases. Germline lookup yields CDR1 LGHNA and CDR2 YSLEER. The CDR3 covers 17 residues. V was clipped by 0 bases and J by 3 bases, with 16 bases between them. The CDR3 is CASSQDQLQGRTDTQYF. In DNA form, the CDR3 reads TGCGCCAGCAGCCAAGACCAGCTCCAGGGTCGTACAGATACGCAGTATTTT.

V and J are TRBV19 and TRBJ2-7, with 10 bases lining up with TRBD1. The V gene end was trimmed by 7 bases and the J gene end by 4 bases; junction bases not matched to a gene: 4. Per germline, CDR1 LNHDA and CDR2 SQIVND (reference sequence). The CDR3 loop spans 13 amino acids. CDR3: CASMGQGLYEQYF. DNA of the CDR3: TGTGCCAGTATGGGACAGGGGCTTTACGAGCAGTACTTC.

This sequence joins TRBV7-8 and TRBJ2-5; D is possibly TRBD2 (6 bases). The CDR3 is 15 residues long. V was pared by 5 bases and J by 2 bases, with 15 bases between. Germline-derived CDR1 and CDR2 are SGHVS and FQNEAQ. Here the CDR3 DNA reads TGTGCCAGCAGCCCCAGTCCGGGGGAACAAGAGACCCAGTACTTC. As protein: CASSPSPGEQETQYF.

The rearrangement uses TRBV9 and TRBJ2-2; D is possibly TRBD2 (6 bases). The CDR3 runs 14 residues. Germline V CDR1 and CDR2: SGDLS, YYNGEE. V was trimmed by 0 bases and J by 3 bases, leaving 6 bases between them. The CDR3 nucleotides read TGTGCCAGCAGCGTAGCGGGGGACACCGGGGAGCTGTTTTTT. Its translation is CASSVAGDTGELFF.

This clone was recorded once. This rearrangement joins TRBV7-6 to TRBJ2-3; TRBD1 agrees at 10 bases. Germline V lookup: CDR1 SGHVS, CDR2 FNYEAQ. V gave up 3 bases and J gave up 4 bases; unmatched junction bases: 7. This CDR3 comprises 16 residues. The CDR3 sequence is CASSFLGTGVPDTQYF. In DNA, the CDR3 is TGTGCCAGCAGCTTTTTAGGGACAGGGGTCCCAGATACGCAGTATTTT.

This clone is a singleton in its sample. CDR3 region: CASSPSRTGGQPQHF. The CDR3 nucleotides read TGTGCCAGCAGCCCTTCGCGGACAGGGGGTCAGCCCCAGCATTTT. This sequence joins TRBV6-6 and TRBJ1-5; 10 bases are a match to TRBD1. The CDR3 consists of 15 residues. From germline, CDR1 is MNHNY and CDR2 SVGAGI (reference sequence). J gave up 6 bases and V 6 bases, and 8 bases lay outside the gene matches.

The rearrangement joins TRBV11-2 to TRBJ2-1; possibly TRBD2 for D (5 bases). This CDR3 is built from 14 residues. The germline V and J ends were trimmed by 1 base and 9 bases, with 13 bases remaining between them. CDR1 and CDR2 (germline): SGHAT, FQNNGV. CDR3 amino acids: CASSLVRGTGEQFF. The DNA of the CDR3 is TGTGCCAGCAGCTTAGTTCGGGGTACGGGTGAGCAGTTCTTC. The entire variable domain, with the rest obtained from reference TRBV11-2 and TRBJ2-1, is as follows: EAGVAQSPRYKIIEKRQSVAFWCNPISGHATLYWYQQILGQGPKLLIQFQNNGVVDDSQLPKDRFSAERLKGVDSTLKIQPAKLEDSAVYLCASSLVRGTGEQFFGPGTRLTVL.

This clone appeared a few times. CDR3 loop: CAWSVRTGNQPQHF. DNA for the CDR3: TGTGCCTGGAGCGTACGGACAGGGAATCAGCCCCAGCATTTT. This chain connects TRBV30 to TRBJ1-5; 8 bases align to TRBD1. CDR3 length: 14 residues. J gave up 4 bases and V 3 bases, and 5 bases lay outside the gene matches. CDR1 and CDR2 (germline): GTSNPN, SVGIG (reference sequence). Full variable domain (outside the CDR3, taken from reference TRBV30 and TRBJ1-5): SQTIHQWPATLVQPVGSPLSLECTVEGTSNPNLYWYRQAAGRGLQLLFYSVGIGQISSEVPQNLSASRPQDRQFILSSKKLLLSDSGFYLCAWSVRTGNQPQHFGDGTRLSIL.

With regard to this clone: Distinct nucleotide sequences in the sample also encode this CDR3. V is TRBV6-5 and J is TRBJ1-5, with 9 bases aligning to TRBD1. The CDR3 runs to 15 residues. Germline V gene data show CDR1 as MNHEY and CDR2 as SVGAGI. V trimming: 5 bases; J trimming: 0 bases; junction bases outside the gene matches: 2. This CDR3 reads CASSPGQGSNQPQHF. The CDR3 nucleotides are TGTGCCAGCAGTCCGGGACAGGGTAGCAATCAGCCCCAGCATTTT.

This clone was observed a single time. The gene calls are TRBV5-1 and TRBJ2-5, with a tentative D call TRBD1 (6 bases). The length of the CDR3 is 14 residues. Germline-derived CDR1 and CDR2 are SGHRS and YFSETQ. Trimming removed 4 bases from V and 5 bases from J, with 15 bases in between. CDR3 in amino acids: CASSPRDNEETQYF. For the CDR3, the DNA is TGCGCCAGCAGCCCCCGGGACAACGAGGAGACCCAGTACTTC.

This chain joins TRBV6-5 and TRBJ1-2, with 7 bases identical to TRBD1. The trim removed 0 bases at V and 7 bases at J, leaving 5 bases unmatched. The length of the CDR3 is 14 residues. Germline V gene data show CDR1 as MNHEY and CDR2 as SVGAGI. The CDR3, as DNA: TGTGCCAGCAGTTACTCGACCCAGGGGGTTGGCTACACCTTC. Its translation: CASSYSTQGVGYTF.

This sequence joins TRBV4-3 and TRBJ2-1; TRBD2 agrees at 10 bases. CDR1 and CDR2 (germline): LGHNA, YSLEER. The CDR3 has 15 residues. The V gene end was trimmed by 1 base and the J gene end by 9 bases; junction bases not matched to a gene: 6. DNA for the CDR3: TGCGCCAGCAGCCAAGGAGCGGGGGGGCCTAGTGAGCAGTTCTTC. It yields the protein CASSQGAGGPSEQFF.

This rearrangement joins TRBV27 to TRBJ1-2, with 8 bases identical to TRBD1. With 5 bases clipped from V and 2 bases from J, the junction kept 10 bases outside the gene matches. The CDR3 consists of 16 residues. The V gene's germline CDR1 is MNHEY and CDR2 SMNVEV (reference sequence). This chain's CDR3 is CASSPKKDRANYGYTF. The CDR3 bases are TGTGCCAGCAGTCCGAAAAAGGACAGGGCGAACTATGGCTACACCTTC.

This clone was seen only once. The gene calls are TRBV11-2 and TRBJ2-7, with TRBD2 identical over 8 bases. V shed 2 bases, J shed 4 bases, and the junction held 4 bases outside the gene matches. The CDR3 sequence is 14 residues long. The germline V gene has CDR1 SGHAT and CDR2 FQNNGV. This chain's CDR3 is CASSLNGGAYEQYF. CDR3 sequence (DNA): TGTGCCAGCAGCTTAAACGGGGGGGCGTACGAGCAGTACTTC.

In nucleotides, the CDR3 is TGTGCCAGCTCACTTGGACTCTTCAATGAGCAGTTCTTC. It specifies CASSLGLFNEQFF. The gene calls are TRBV18 and TRBJ2-1; D perhaps matches TRBD2 (5 bases). The V gene lost 4 bases and the J gene lost 6 bases, with 10 bases spanning the gap. The CDR3 extends over 13 amino acids. Germline V gives CDR1 KGHSH, CDR2 LQKENI.

The chain joins TRBV11-2 to TRBJ2-7, with D unresolved. The V gene lost 5 bases and the J gene lost 0 bases, with 11 bases spanning the gap. Germline V gene lookup returns CDR1 SGHAT and CDR2 FQNNGV. This CDR3 region has 14 residues. As DNA, the CDR3 is TGTGCCAGCAGCGATGGGTGGGCCTCCTACGAGCAGTACGTC. It yields the protein CASSDGWASYEQYV.